This is a list of T cell receptor beta chains from one sample in a study of beta chain features in type 1 diabetes. Generated by immunoSEQ multiplex PCR, the TCRdb table keeps only in-frame clones and is missing some. Of 300,000 or so clones in the sample, approximately 9.7% were seen once. Material: central memory CD4+ T cells from blood. The source is a young man with type 1 diabetes. The CDR3 runs from the conserved cysteine through the conserved F or W. Each record gives: J gene, clone size, V gene, CDR3 protein. Clone sizes are given selectively: once, few, many, or a class where the clone is expanded.

j_gene: TRBJ2-2
abundance: .
v_gene: TRBV30
CDR3aa: CAWRKQETGELFF

j_gene: TRBJ2-1
abundance: few
v_gene: TRBV11-3
CDR3aa: CANYPGTGVNEQFF

j_gene: TRBJ2-7
abundance: .
v_gene: TRBV4-3
CDR3aa: CASSQTSTATYEQYF

j_gene: TRBJ1-5
abundance: few
v_gene: TRBV28
CDR3aa: CASSPQPGQATNQPQHF

j_gene: TRBJ1-5
abundance: .
v_gene: TRBV2
CDR3aa: CASRRGGDRPQHF

j_gene: TRBJ1-6
abundance: .
v_gene: TRBV6-6
CDR3aa: CASSYGTGGDSPLHF

j_gene: TRBJ2-6
abundance: many
v_gene: TRBV11-2
CDR3aa: CASSLDPGAGANVLTF

j_gene: TRBJ1-4
abundance: many
v_gene: TRBV2
CDR3aa: CASSQQGSSEKLFF

j_gene: TRBJ2-7
abundance: .
v_gene: TRBV6-5
CDR3aa: CASSPDRVASYEQYF

j_gene: TRBJ2-4
abundance: few
v_gene: TRBV27
CDR3aa: CASTRPRDRAKNIQYF